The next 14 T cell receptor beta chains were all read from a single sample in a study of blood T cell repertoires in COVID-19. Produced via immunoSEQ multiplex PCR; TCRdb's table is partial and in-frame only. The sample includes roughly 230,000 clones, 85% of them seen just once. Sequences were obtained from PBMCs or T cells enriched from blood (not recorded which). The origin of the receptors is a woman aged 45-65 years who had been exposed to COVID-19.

The CDR3 here is CASSTRTGKEKLFF. CDR3 in DNA: TGTGCCAGCAGCACGAGGACAGGGAAGGAAAAACTGTTTTTT. The rearrangement links TRBV7-2 to TRBJ1-4, with 8 bases aligning to TRBD1. The CDR3 sequence is 14 residues long. V gave up 5 bases and J gave up 8 bases; unmatched junction bases: 7. Germline CDR1 reads SGHTA; CDR2 reads FQGNSA. Drawing the rest from reference TRBV7-2 and TRBJ1-4, the complete variable domain is GAGVSQSPSNKVTEKGKDVELRCDPISGHTALYWYRQSLGQGLEFLIYFQGNSAPDKSGLPSDRFSAERTGGSVSTLTIQRTQQEDSAVYLCASSTRTGKEKLFFGSGTQLSVL.

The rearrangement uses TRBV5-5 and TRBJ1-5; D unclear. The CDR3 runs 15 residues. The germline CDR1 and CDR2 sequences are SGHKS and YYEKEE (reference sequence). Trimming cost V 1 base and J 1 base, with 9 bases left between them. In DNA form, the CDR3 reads TGTGCCAGCAGCTTGACCGGTCTGAGCAATCAGCCCCAGCATTTT. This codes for CASSLTGLSNQPQHF.

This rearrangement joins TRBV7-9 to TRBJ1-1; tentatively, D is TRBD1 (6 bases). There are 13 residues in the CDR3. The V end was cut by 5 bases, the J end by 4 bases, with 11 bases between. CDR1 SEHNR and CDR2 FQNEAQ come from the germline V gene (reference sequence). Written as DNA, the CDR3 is TGTGCCAGCAGCCCAGTCAGGGGCACTGAAGCTTTCTTT. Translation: CASSPVRGTEAFF.

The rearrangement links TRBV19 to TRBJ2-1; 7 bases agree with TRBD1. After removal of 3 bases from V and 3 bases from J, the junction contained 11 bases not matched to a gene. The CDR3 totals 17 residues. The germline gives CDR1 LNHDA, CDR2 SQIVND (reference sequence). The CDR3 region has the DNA TGTGCCAGTAGTATGGCAGGGGGTTCCCTTGACTACAATGAGCAGTTCTTC. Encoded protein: CASSMAGGSLDYNEQFF.

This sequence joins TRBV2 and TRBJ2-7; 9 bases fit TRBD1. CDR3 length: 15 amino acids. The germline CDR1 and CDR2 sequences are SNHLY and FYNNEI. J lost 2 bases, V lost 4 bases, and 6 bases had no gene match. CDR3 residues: CASSGQTGGAYEQYF. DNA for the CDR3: TGTGCCAGCAGTGGCCAGACAGGGGGGGCCTACGAGCAGTACTTC.

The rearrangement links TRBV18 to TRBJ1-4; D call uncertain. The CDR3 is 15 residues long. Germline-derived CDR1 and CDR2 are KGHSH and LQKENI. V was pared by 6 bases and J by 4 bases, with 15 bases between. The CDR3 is CASSPRVAGNEKLFF. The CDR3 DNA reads TGTGCCAGCTCCCCTCGTGTCGCGGGTAATGAAAAACTGTTTTTT.

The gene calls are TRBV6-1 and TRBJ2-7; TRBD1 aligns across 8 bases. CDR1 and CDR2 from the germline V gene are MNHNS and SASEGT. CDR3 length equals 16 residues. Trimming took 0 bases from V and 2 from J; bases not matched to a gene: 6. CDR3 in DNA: TGTGCCAGCAGTGAAGCGCAAGGGACAGGAACCTACGAGCAGTACTTC. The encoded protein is CASSEAQGTGTYEQYF.

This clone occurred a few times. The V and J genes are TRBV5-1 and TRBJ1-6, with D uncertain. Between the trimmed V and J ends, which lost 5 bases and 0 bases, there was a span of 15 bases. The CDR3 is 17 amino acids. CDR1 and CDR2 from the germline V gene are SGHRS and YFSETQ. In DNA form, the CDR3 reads TGCGCCAGCAGTCCCGAAGCACTAAGCTCCTATAATTCACCCCTCCACTTT. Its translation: CASSPEALSSYNSPLHF.

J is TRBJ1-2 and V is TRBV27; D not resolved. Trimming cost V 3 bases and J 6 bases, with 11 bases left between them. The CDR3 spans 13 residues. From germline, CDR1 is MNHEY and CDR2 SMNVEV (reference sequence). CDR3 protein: CASSFTSTHGYTF. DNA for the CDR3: TGTGCCAGCAGTTTTACTTCCACCCATGGCTACACCTTC.

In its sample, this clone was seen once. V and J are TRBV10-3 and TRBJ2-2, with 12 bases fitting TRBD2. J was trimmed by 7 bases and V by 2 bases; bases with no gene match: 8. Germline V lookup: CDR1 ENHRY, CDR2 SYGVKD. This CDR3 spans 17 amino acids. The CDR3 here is CAISEASGGASIGELFF. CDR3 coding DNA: TGTGCCATCAGTGAGGCTAGCGGGGGGGCATCTATCGGGGAGCTGTTTTTT.

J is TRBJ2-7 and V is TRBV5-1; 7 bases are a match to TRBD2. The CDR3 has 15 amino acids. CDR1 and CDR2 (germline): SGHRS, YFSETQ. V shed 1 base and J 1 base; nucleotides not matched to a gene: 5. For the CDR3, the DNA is TGCGCCAGCAGCTTGTCCAGCGGGGCGTCCTACGAGCAGTACTTC. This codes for CASSLSSGASYEQYF.

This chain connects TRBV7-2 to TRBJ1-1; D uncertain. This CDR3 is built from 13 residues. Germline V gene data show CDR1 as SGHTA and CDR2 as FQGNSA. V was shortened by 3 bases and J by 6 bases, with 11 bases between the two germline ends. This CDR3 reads CASSFAGRAEAFF. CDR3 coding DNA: TGTGCCAGCAGCTTTGCGGGAAGGGCTGAAGCTTTCTTT.

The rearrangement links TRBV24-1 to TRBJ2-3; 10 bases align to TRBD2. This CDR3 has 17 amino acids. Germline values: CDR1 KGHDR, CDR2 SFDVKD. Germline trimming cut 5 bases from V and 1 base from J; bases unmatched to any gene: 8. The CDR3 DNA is TGTGCCACCAGTGTCTCAGCCCTAGCGGGGGGCACAGATACGCAGTATTTT. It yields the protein CATSVSALAGGTDTQYF.

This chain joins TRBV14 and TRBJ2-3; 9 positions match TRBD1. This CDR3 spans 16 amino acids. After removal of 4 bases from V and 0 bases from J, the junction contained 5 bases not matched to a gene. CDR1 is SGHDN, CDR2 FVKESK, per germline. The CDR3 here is CASSLRQGGSTDTQYF. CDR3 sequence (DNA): TGTGCCAGCAGCCTTCGACAGGGGGGGAGCACAGATACGCAGTATTTT.